These 17 T cell receptor beta chains share one sample of origin, sequenced in a study of technical replicates of blood from a few donors. The assay was immunoSEQ multiplex PCR, and TCRdb's table has in-frame clones only and misses some. The table includes about 44,000 clones, roughly 96% detected once. The sample taken for sequencing was T cells isolated from PBMCs. The receptors stem from a human donor in good health.

This chain joins TRBV30 and TRBJ2-7; D unresolved. Germline V gives CDR1 GTSNPN, CDR2 SVGIG (reference sequence). V lost 5 bases, J lost 3 bases, and 8 bases lay in between. This CDR3 is built from 11 residues. Here the CDR3 reads CAWGQDYEQYF. CDR3 in DNA: TGTGCCTGGGGCCAGGACTACGAGCAGTACTTC.

The table lists this clone with a count of one. The V call is TRBV6-1, the J call TRBJ1-2; no reliable D call. The V gene lost 1 base and the J gene lost 4 bases, with 7 bases spanning the gap. From germline, CDR1 is MNHNS and CDR2 SASEGT. There are 13 residues in the CDR3. The CDR3 protein is CASSEGPPYGYTF. The CDR3 DNA sequence: TGTGCCAGCAGTGAAGGGCCCCCCTATGGCTACACCTTC.

The gene calls are TRBV7-6 and TRBJ1-2; D gene uncertain. CDR1 SGHVS and CDR2 FNYEAQ come from the germline V gene. This CDR3 region has 13 residues. V was clipped by 7 bases and J by 4 bases, with 13 bases between them. The CDR3 nucleotides are TGTGCCAGCACCGATGGAGGATCCTATGGCTACACCTTC. Its protein is CASTDGGSYGYTF.

This sequence joins TRBV7-3 and TRBJ2-3, with D possibly TRBD2 on 6 matching bases. Trimming stripped 1 base from V and 2 bases from J, with 10 bases between. The germline gives CDR1 SGHTA, CDR2 FQGTGA. The CDR3 has 15 residues. The CDR3 coding sequence is TGTGCCAGCAGCTTAAGGGCGGGGTACACAGATACGCAGTATTTT. This codes for CASSLRAGYTDTQYF.

The CDR3 here is CAISDPRQGGYYEQYF. The CDR3 DNA sequence: TGTGCCATCAGTGACCCACGACAGGGCGGTTACTACGAGCAGTACTTC. This chain links TRBV10-3 with TRBJ2-7; 7 bases line up with TRBD1. The CDR3 loop spans 16 amino acids. Per germline, CDR1 ENHRY and CDR2 SYGVKD. V lost 3 bases to trimming and J lost 3 bases; unmatched junction nucleotides: 11.

The chain uses TRBV10-3 and TRBJ2-7; D possibly corresponds to TRBD1 (5 bases). CDR3 length equals 12 residues. Germline CDR1 is ENHRY and CDR2 is SYGVKD. Deletions cut 4 bases from V and 2 bases from J, with 6 bases between. The CDR3 loop is CAISAGPYEQYF. DNA for the CDR3: TGTGCCATCAGTGCAGGGCCCTACGAGCAGTACTTC.

J is TRBJ2-3 and V is TRBV6-1; no definite D call. Germline CDR1 and CDR2: MNHNS and SASEGT. V gave up 5 bases and J gave up 4 bases, with 13 bases separating them. This CDR3 has 14 amino acids. CDR3 coding DNA: TGTGCCAGCAGTAGTCTAAGCATAGCAGATACGCAGTATTTT. Its translation: CASSSLSIADTQYF.

The chain couples TRBV4-1 to TRBJ2-3, with D unresolved. The CDR3 has 12 residues. Trimming took off 4 bases at V and 7 bases at J, with 9 bases between the two ends. Germline CDR1 is MGHRA and CDR2 is YSYEKL. DNA for the CDR3: TGCGCCAGCAGCCCGTCTATCAATACGCAGTATTTT. Encoded protein: CASSPSINTQYF.

V gene TRBV5-1 combines with J gene TRBJ2-1; D might be TRBD2 (6 bases). V lost 4 bases and J lost 8, with 25 bases in between. Germline V gene lookup returns CDR1 SGHRS and CDR2 YFSETQ. CDR3 length: 17 amino acids. The CDR3 sequence is CASSPYNRDSDGDEQFF. CDR3 coding DNA: TGCGCCAGCAGCCCCTACAACCGGGACTCGGACGGGGATGAGCAGTTCTTC.

This CDR3 reads CASSVVAGGPTDTQYF. The CDR3 region has the DNA TGTGCCAGCAGCGTAGTGGCGGGCGGGCCCACAGATACGCAGTATTTT. The J gene is TRBJ2-3, the V gene TRBV9; TRBD2 is a possible D gene (5 bases). This CDR3 has 16 residues. Germline CDR1 SGDLS, CDR2 YYNGEE. V was clipped by 0 bases and J by 2 bases, with 13 bases between them.

V usage is TRBV7-9 and J usage is TRBJ2-7; D might be TRBD1 (5 bases). With 4 bases removed from V and 2 bases from J, the gap between germline ends came to 18 bases. In germline, CDR1 is SEHNR, CDR2 FQNEAQ (reference sequence). The CDR3 is 16 amino acids. The CDR3 spells CASSSRQTSNPYEQYF. Written as DNA, the CDR3 is TGTGCCAGCAGCTCCCGACAGACTTCTAATCCCTACGAGCAGTACTTC.

V and J are TRBV19 and TRBJ1-2, with 7 bases lining up with TRBD1. V gave up 6 bases and J gave up 7 bases; unmatched junction bases: 11. Germline assignment: CDR1 LNHDA and CDR2 SQIVND (reference sequence). The CDR3 length is 14 residues. As DNA, the CDR3 is TGTGCCAGTAGATCTTTCGAGGGGGCGATTGGCTACACCTTC. Its protein is CASRSFEGAIGYTF.

A single count supports this clone. The chain carries TRBV14 and TRBJ1-1, with D uncertain. The V gene lost 2 bases and the J gene lost 2 bases, with 12 bases spanning the gap. The length of the CDR3 is 15 residues. The V gene's germline CDR1 is SGHDN and CDR2 FVKESK. CDR3 residues: CASSQWLGQNTEAFF. DNA for the CDR3: TGTGCCAGCAGCCAATGGCTGGGCCAAAACACTGAAGCTTTCTTT.

CDR3 residues: CASSFGGTGYEQYF. CDR3 sequence (DNA): TGTGCCAGCAGCTTCGGTGGGACAGGCTACGAGCAGTACTTC. The chain links TRBV11-1 to TRBJ2-7; the match to TRBD1 covers 8 bases. CDR1 SGHAT and CDR2 FQDESV come from the germline V gene (reference sequence). Germline trimming cut 3 bases from V and 3 bases from J; bases unmatched to any gene: 4. The CDR3 contains 14 residues.

V is TRBV27 and J is TRBJ2-7; 7 bases fit TRBD2. Germline V gene lookup returns CDR1 MNHEY and CDR2 SMNVEV (reference sequence). The J segment lost 3 bases and the V segment lost 3 bases, leaving 5 bases of the junction unmatched. The CDR3 totals 14 residues. As DNA, the CDR3 is TGTGCCAGCAGTTTGGGCGGGAGCTTCTACGAGCAGTACTTC. It yields the protein CASSLGGSFYEQYF.

This clone was picked up one time. The chain couples TRBV9 to TRBJ2-7; 7 bases map to TRBD2. CDR1 is SGDLS and CDR2 is YYNGEE in the germline V gene. After removal of 0 bases from V and 4 bases from J, the junction contained 4 bases not matched to a gene. The length of the CDR3 is 14 residues. The CDR3 region is CASSVGAAGYEQYF. In nucleotides, the CDR3 is TGTGCCAGCAGCGTAGGGGCAGCGGGGTACGAGCAGTACTTC.

The chain employs TRBV4-3 and TRBJ2-7; 8 bases line up with TRBD2. The CDR3 loop spans 14 amino acids. CDR1 is LGHNA and CDR2 is YSLEER in the germline V gene. V was pared by 4 bases and J by 5 bases, with 7 bases of the junction left unmatched. The CDR3 sequence: CASSPWREVNEQYF. DNA of the CDR3: TGCGCCAGCAGCCCGTGGCGGGAGGTTAACGAGCAGTACTTC.